These 16 T cell receptor beta chains share one sample of origin, sequenced in a study of blood T cell repertoires in COVID-19. Sequenced by immunoSEQ multiplex PCR; TCRdb stores in-frame clones only, minus some. Of just over 300,000 clones listed, approximately 83% are singletons. The source material was PBMCs or T cells enriched from blood (not recorded which). These receptors were collected from a man aged 30 to 39 who had recovered from COVID-19.

This clone appeared a single time. J is TRBJ2-2 and V is TRBV24-1; a weak D match, TRBD2 (5 bases). The CDR3 runs 15 residues. Germline V gene data show CDR1 as KGHDR and CDR2 as SFDVKD. V shed 4 bases and J shed 6 bases, with 14 bases lying between them. The CDR3 spells CATSDGATRSGELFF. The CDR3 bases are TGTGCCACCAGTGACGGCGCAACTAGATCCGGGGAGCTGTTTTTT.

J is TRBJ1-2 and V is TRBV21-1; the table's D call, TRBD1, was not checked against the DNA. TRBV21-1 is noted as a pseudogene. This CDR3 contains 19 residues. CDR3 in amino acids: CASSKRGPGSLPPYYGYTF. The CDR3 nucleotides are TGTGCCAGCAGCAAAAGGGGGCCTGGCAGCCTTCCCCCCTACTATGGCTACACCTTC.

The chain carries TRBV3-1 (or the pseudogene TRBV3-2) and TRBJ1-4; no reliable D call. The CDR3 consists of 16 residues. V lost 0 bases, J lost 0 bases, and 8 bases lay in between. From germline, CDR1 is LGHDT and CDR2 YNNKEL (reference sequence). CDR3 in DNA: TGTGCCAGCAGCCAAGAGGGAGCTGCAACTAATGAAAAACTGTTTTTT. Amino acid sequence: CASSQEGAATNEKLFF.

This chain connects TRBV3-1 (or the pseudogene TRBV3-2) to TRBJ1-4; 11 bases fit TRBD1. J lost 6 bases, V lost 4 bases, and 4 bases had no gene match. Germline V gene sequence: CDR1 LGHDT, CDR2 YNNKEL (reference sequence). The CDR3 has 15 amino acids. CDR3 in DNA: TGTGCCAGCAGCCGATGGGACAGGGGGGATGAAAAACTGTTTTTT. Encoded protein: CASSRWDRGDEKLFF.

The CDR3 sequence is CASSSLGGGASDTQYF. In DNA form, the CDR3 reads TGTGCCAGCAGCTCTCTGGGCGGGGGGGCTTCAGATACGCAGTATTTT. V and J are TRBV5-4 and TRBJ2-3; 9 bases align to TRBD2. Trimming removed 3 bases from V and 4 bases from J; junction bases left unmatched: 9. CDR1 SGHNT and CDR2 YYREEE come from the germline V gene (reference sequence). This CDR3 region has 16 residues.

This chain joins TRBV11-2 and TRBJ2-7; no definite D call. CDR1 is SGHAT and CDR2 is FQNNGV in the germline V gene. The CDR3 consists of 11 residues. With 1 base removed from V and 4 bases from J, the gap between germline ends came to 2 bases. CDR3 region: CASSLVYEQYF. CDR3 sequence (DNA): TGTGCCAGCAGCTTAGTATACGAGCAGTACTTC.

The chain is built from TRBV4-3 and TRBJ1-4, with D possibly being TRBD1 (6 bases). The CDR3 has 16 residues. The germline V gene has CDR1 LGHNA and CDR2 YSLEER. V gave up 1 base and J gave up 4 bases, with 13 bases separating them. CDR3 in DNA: TGCGCCAGCAGCCAAGGCAGGGGCAGTGGTAATGAAAAACTGTTTTTT. Translation: CASSQGRGSGNEKLFF.

This chain links TRBV30 with TRBJ2-1, with 7 bases that match TRBD2. Germline CDR1 reads GTSNPN; CDR2 reads SVGIG (reference sequence). The CDR3 has 11 amino acids. The junction had 3 bases not matched to a gene; V was cut back by 3 bases and J by 10 bases. CDR3 protein: CAWSWGGEQFF. In DNA form, the CDR3 reads TGTGCCTGGAGCTGGGGGGGGGAGCAGTTCTTC.

The chain joins TRBV6-5 to TRBJ1-2, with 7 nucleotides matching TRBD1. In germline, CDR1 is MNHEY, CDR2 SVGAGI. Trimming removed 5 bases from V and 5 bases from J; junction bases left unmatched: 11. This CDR3 has 15 residues. The CDR3 spells CASSLSGGKGYGYTF. CDR3 DNA sequence: TGTGCCAGCAGTCTCTCAGGGGGAAAGGGGTATGGCTACACCTTC.

This sequence joins TRBV4-3 and TRBJ1-5; no clear D. The CDR3 has 13 residues. CDR1 is LGHNA, CDR2 YSLEER, per germline. The V and J ends lost 6 bases and 6 bases respectively, with 12 bases between them. The DNA of the CDR3 is TGCGCCAGCAGTAGCGGTATGGGTCAGCCCCAGCATTTT. This sequence encodes CASSSGMGQPQHF.

The chain couples TRBV13 to TRBJ2-5, with 10 bases fitting TRBD2. Germline CDR1 is PRHDT and CDR2 is FYEKMQ (reference sequence). Trimming took 4 bases from V and 7 from J; bases not matched to a gene: 3. There are 13 residues in the CDR3. The chain's CDR3 is CASSYPSGGTQYF. CDR3 DNA sequence: TGTGCCAGCAGCTACCCTAGCGGGGGGACCCAGTACTTC.

Here the CDR3 reads CASSSGQGNQPQHF. In nucleotides, the CDR3 is TGTGCCAGCTCATCCGGACAGGGGAATCAGCCCCAGCATTTT. V and J are TRBV18 and TRBJ1-5; TRBD1 aligns across 9 bases. The CDR3 is 14 amino acids. Germline loops: CDR1 KGHSH, CDR2 LQKENI. Unmatched junction bases numbered 3, after V lost 5 bases and J lost 4 bases.

V is TRBV11-3 and J is TRBJ2-3, with 8 nucleotides matching TRBD1. Per the germline V gene, CDR1 is SGHNT and CDR2 is YENEEA. There are 20 residues in the CDR3. With V trimmed by 2 bases and J by 2 bases, 18 bases remained unmatched. The chain's CDR3 is CASSLWGDGTGRSDTDTQYF. CDR3 coding DNA: TGTGCCAGCAGCTTATGGGGCGATGGGACAGGTCGATCTGACACAGATACGCAGTATTTT.

The chain couples TRBV24-1 to TRBJ1-2, with D perhaps matching TRBD1 (5 bases). V dropped 0 bases and J dropped 8 bases, with 9 bases sitting between them. Germline V gene sequence: CDR1 KGHDR, CDR2 SFDVKD. The CDR3 contains 13 residues. The CDR3 region is CATSDLSGSGYTF. CDR3 coding DNA: TGTGCCACCAGTGATTTGTCAGGGTCCGGCTACACCTTC.

This sequence joins TRBV7-2 and TRBJ1-1; TRBD1 aligns across 7 bases. V lost 5 bases to trimming and J lost 6 bases; unmatched junction nucleotides: 12. This CDR3 region has 15 residues. CDR1 is SGHTA, CDR2 FQGNSA, per germline. The CDR3, as DNA: TGTGCCAGCAGCCCGCACCAGGGGGTGGGTTCTGAAGCTTTCTTT. It encodes CASSPHQGVGSEAFF.

The V call is TRBV27, the J call TRBJ2-1; the D gene is possibly TRBD2 (5 bases). Trimming cost V 6 bases and J 3 bases, with 12 bases left between them. Germline CDR1 reads MNHEY; CDR2 reads SMNVEV (reference sequence). The CDR3 sequence is 14 residues long. The DNA of the CDR3 is TGTGCCAGCAGCCTAGCTTCGGGCTACAATGAGCAGTTCTTC. Its translation: CASSLASGYNEQFF.